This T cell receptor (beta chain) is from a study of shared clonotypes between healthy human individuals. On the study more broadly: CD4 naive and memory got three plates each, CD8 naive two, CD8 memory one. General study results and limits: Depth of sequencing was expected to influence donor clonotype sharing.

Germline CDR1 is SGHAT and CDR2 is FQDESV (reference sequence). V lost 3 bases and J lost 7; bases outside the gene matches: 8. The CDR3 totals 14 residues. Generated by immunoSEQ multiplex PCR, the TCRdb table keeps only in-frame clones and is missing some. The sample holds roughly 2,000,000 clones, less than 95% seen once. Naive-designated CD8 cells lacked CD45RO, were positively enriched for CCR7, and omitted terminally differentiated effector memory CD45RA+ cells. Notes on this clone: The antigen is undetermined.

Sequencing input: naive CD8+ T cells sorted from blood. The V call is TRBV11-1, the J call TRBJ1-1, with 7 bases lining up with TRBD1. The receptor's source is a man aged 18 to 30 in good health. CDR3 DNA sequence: TGTGCCAGCAGCTTGATGGGACAGCTAGATGAAGCTTTCTTT. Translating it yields CASSLMGQLDEAFF.